These T cell receptor beta chains were read from a single sample in a study of cytomegalovirus exposure and HLA in healthy donors. The protocol was immunoSEQ multiplex PCR, while the TCRdb copy is restricted to in-frame clones and leaves out a portion. This sample carries tens of thousands of clones, approximately 94% of them seen once, and the ten largest clones take less than 4.5%. Sequenced input: PBMCs. Source of these receptors: a man aged 18 to 30 in good health and CMV-seropositive. The CDR3 runs from the conserved cysteine through the conserved F or W. D genes are given only for firm matches. Not all rows give a size; the values are once, few, many and, for expanded clones, a class.

d_gene	v_gene	abundance	j_gene	CDR3nt	CDR3aa
TRBD1	TRBV6-5	.	TRBJ1-6	TGTGCCAGCAGATCCGGGACAGGAATAAGTTCACCCCTCCACTTT	CASRSGTGISSPLHF
TRBD2	TRBV15	.	TRBJ2-5	TGTGCCACCAGCAGAGATATTTCTAGCGGGGGGGTTGGATTGGAGACCCAGTACTTC	CATSRDISSGGVGLETQYF
TRBD2	TRBV5-4	once	TRBJ2-7	TGTGCCAGCAGCTTTAGTTCGCCTGGCGGGAGAAAAGAGCAGTACTTC	CASSFSSPGGRKEQYF
TRBD2	TRBV6-1	.	TRBJ2-1	TGTGCCAGCCAGACTAGCGGGAGGAATGAGCAGTTCTTC	CASQTSGRNEQFF
TRBD2	TRBV18	.	TRBJ2-7	TGTGCCAGCTCACCGCGCAGCGGGGAGTACGATAGAAACGAGCAGTACTTC	CASSPRSGEYDRNEQYF
.	TRBV4-3	once	TRBJ2-5	TGCGCCAGCAGCCCCCGTGCCTTTATCATAGCGGAGACCCAGTACTTC	CASSPRAFIIAETQYF
.	TRBV5-1	.	TRBJ2-5	TGCGCCAGCAGCTTGGGAGTAGAGGAGACCCAGTACTTC	CASSLGVEETQYF
TRBD1	TRBV29-1	.	TRBJ2-7	TGCAGCGTTTTCCACAGGGGGAGCTACGAGCAGTACTTC	CSVFHRGSYEQYF
.	TRBV6-1	.	TRBJ1-1	TGTGCCAGCACCCAACGCAGGGGCACTGAAGCTTTCTTT	CASTQRRGTEAFF
.	TRBV28	.	TRBJ1-1	TGTGCCAGCGAGACATTCGGGGGGCGGGTGGCTGAAGCTTTCTTT	CASETFGGRVAEAFF
.	TRBV6-6	once	TRBJ1-3	TGTGCCAGCAGTTACGCGCAGGGTGCTGGAAACACCATATATTTT	CASSYAQGAGNTIYF
.	TRBV28	.	TRBJ1-2	TGTGCCAGCTCAACTAAGGTGCAGCCCTATGGCTACACCTTC	CASSTKVQPYGYTF
.	TRBV9	.	TRBJ1-2	TGTGCCAGCAGCGACCCAGGGCACTATGGCTACACCTTC	CASSDPGHYGYTF
TRBD1	TRBV11-2	once	TRBJ2-5	TGTGCCAGCAGCCCCGAGGGGGCTCGGTACCAAGAGACCCAGTACTTC	CASSPEGARYQETQYF
TRBD1	TRBV18	.	TRBJ1-4	TGTGCCAGCTCATCCGGGACAGGGGAGGAAAAACTGTTTTTT	CASSSGTGEEKLFF
.	TRBV10-3	.	TRBJ2-3	TGTGCCATCAGTGAGCCTAGGTTCGGGTATACGCAGTATTTT	CAISEPRFGYTQYF
.	TRBV19	.	TRBJ2-5	TGTGCCAGTAGCTGGGGGGACCCCGAAGGAGAGACCCAGTACTTC	CASSWGDPEGETQYF
.	TRBV5-4	few	TRBJ2-1	TGTGCCAGCAGCTTGGGGAGGAGCGGGCGCAGCTCCTACAATGAGCAGTTCTTC	CASSLGRSGRSSYNEQFF
TRBD2	TRBV28	.	TRBJ2-7	TGTGCCAGCAGTACAGGGACTTCCACGGGGGGGGAGTACTTC	CASSTGTSTGGEYF
TRBD2	TRBV15	.	TRBJ2-7	TGTGCCACCAGCAGCTACCCCCCTCGGGGGGGCTGGGACGAGCAGTACTTC	CATSSYPPRGGWDEQYF
TRBD2	TRBV2	once	TRBJ2-3	TGTGCCAGCAGTGTTTGGACTAGCGTATCTAGCACAGATACGCAGTATTTT	CASSVWTSVSSTDTQYF
TRBD1	TRBV27	.	TRBJ1-2	TGTGCCAGCGGAAGGCGGGACAGGGGGCATGGCTACACCTTC	CASGRRDRGHGYTF
TRBD1	TRBV18	.	TRBJ1-2	TGTGCCAGCTCATCAATGCCGGGACAGGGGGATGGCTACACCTTC	CASSSMPGQGDGYTF
TRBD1	TRBV6-4	.	TRBJ2-7	TGTGCCAGCAGTGACGGACAGGGATCCTACGAGCAGTACTTC	CASSDGQGSYEQYF
.	TRBV5-4	.	TRBJ1-3	TGTGCCAGCAGCTTGGGCGGGGGCTCTGGAAACACCATATATTTT	CASSLGGGSGNTIYF
.	TRBV29-1	.	TRBJ2-5	TGCAGCGTTGAAGCTAACCAAGAGACCCAGTACTTC	CSVEANQETQYF
.	TRBV6-1	.	TRBJ1-1	TGTGCCAGCAGTGAATATGTCGCAGGGTTTCTGAACACTGAAGCTTTCTTT	CASSEYVAGFLNTEAFF
.	TRBV28	.	TRBJ2-1	TGTGCCAGCCTGAGAGAGGCCTACAATGAGCAGTTCTTC	CASLREAYNEQFF
TRBD1	TRBV29-1	.	TRBJ2-1	TGCAGCGTTGAAGGACAGGGGGAATACAATGAGCAGTTCTTC	CSVEGQGEYNEQFF
.	TRBV6-5	.	TRBJ1-1	TGTGCCAGCAGCCGACAATACAGTGGTGAAGCTTTCTTT	CASSRQYSGEAFF
.	TRBV2	.	TRBJ2-7	TGTGCCAGCAGTCCGCGGGCCAGCTCCTACGAGCAGTACTTC	CASSPRASSYEQYF
.	TRBV11-2	once	TRBJ2-7	TGTGCCAGCAGCTCATATTCTAGGGGCGCGGGAGAGCAGTACTTC	CASSSYSRGAGEQYF
TRBD1	TRBV27	.	TRBJ2-1	TGTGCCAGCAGGGACAGGGGTAATGAGCAGTTCTTC	CASRDRGNEQFF
.	TRBV4-3	.	TRBJ1-5	TGCGCCAGCAGCCAAGGGCCGCAGGGGAACCAGCATTTT	CASSQGPQGNQHF
.	TRBV30	few	TRBJ1-5	TGTGCCTGGAGCGGACCTGACAGGCGGAATCAGCCCCAGCATTTT	CAWSGPDRRNQPQHF
TRBD1	TRBV7-2	.	TRBJ2-2	TGTGCCAGCAGCTTTGGGACAGGGAACACCGGGGAGCTGTTTTTT	CASSFGTGNTGELFF
.	TRBV29-1	.	TRBJ2-7	TGCAGCGCCCTGACAGTTTTCTCCTACGAGCAGTACTTC	CSALTVFSYEQYF
.	TRBV9	.	TRBJ1-4	TGTGCCAGCAGCGGAGGGCAGACCGCAACTAATGAAAAACTGTTTTTT	CASSGGQTATNEKLFF
TRBD1	TRBV7-2	.	TRBJ2-5	TGTGCCAGCAGCCTAATGGGGACAGGGCTTGGGGAGACCCAGTACTTC	CASSLMGTGLGETQYF
.	TRBV18	.	TRBJ1-1	TGTGCCAGCTCACGCCAGGACGGGGGGAACACTGAAGCTTTCTTT	CASSRQDGGNTEAFF
.	TRBV29-1	.	TRBJ2-7	TGCAGTTTTTCAGGCGCTACCTACGAGCAGTACTTC	CSFSGATYEQYF
.	TRBV30	.	TRBJ2-7	TGTGCCTGGGGCTCCGCGACAGAACCTTCCTACGAGCAGTACTTC	CAWGSATEPSYEQYF
.	TRBV2	.	TRBJ1-1	TGTGCCAGCACCTATTCAGGGGTTGGTACTGAAGCTTTCTTT	CASTYSGVGTEAFF
.	TRBV7-3	.	TRBJ2-5	TGTGCCAGCAGCACAACAGGGCAGGAGACCCAGTACTTC	CASSTTGQETQYF
TRBD1	TRBV11-2	.	TRBJ2-7	TGTGCCAGCAGGCCTCCGGGACAGGGCTACGAGCAGTACTTC	CASRPPGQGYEQYF
.	TRBV13	.	TRBJ1-2	TGTGCCAGCAGTACACACTATGGCTACACCTTC	CASSTHYGYTF
.	TRBV6-5	.	TRBJ1-5	TGTGCCAGCCGCCAGGGGATTAGCAATCAGCCCCAGCATTTT	CASRQGISNQPQHF
.	TRBV6-5	.	TRBJ1-1	TGTGCCAGCAGCCCTACAGGAACTGAAGCTTTCTTT	CASSPTGTEAFF
.	TRBV5-6	.	TRBJ1-1	TGTGCCAGCAGCTACGGGACACCTGAAGCTTTCTTT	CASSYGTPEAFF
TRBD2	TRBV19	.	TRBJ2-1	TGTGCCAGTAGTATGGTAGCGGGAGGGCTTACCTACAATGAGCAGTTCTTC	CASSMVAGGLTYNEQFF
.	TRBV2	.	TRBJ2-3	TGTGCCAGCAATGACGGGAGCCCCACAGATACGCAGTATTTT	CASNDGSPTDTQYF
TRBD1	TRBV2	.	TRBJ2-1	TGTGCCAGCAGTGAGGACAGGGCTAATGAGCAGTTCTTC	CASSEDRANEQFF
.	TRBV18	.	TRBJ2-5	TGTGCCAGCTCACTCTACCGGGACATCCTACAAGAGACCCAGTACTTC	CASSLYRDILQETQYF
TRBD1	TRBV14	.	TRBJ2-1	TGTGCCAGCAGCCCGGTACAGGGGGCGATTTGGGATGAGCAGTTCTTC	CASSPVQGAIWDEQFF
.	TRBV6-1	.	TRBJ1-1	TGTGCCAGCAGTACCCAGACAGGGAACACTGAAGCTTTCTTT	CASSTQTGNTEAFF
TRBD1	TRBV29-1	.	TRBJ2-5	TGCAGCGTTGAAGGGTACAGGGGGCGAATTTTGGAGACCCAGTACTTC	CSVEGYRGRILETQYF
.	TRBV9	.	TRBJ2-5	TGTGCCAGCAGCGTAGGAGCTACCACGGGGGAGACCCAGTACTTC	CASSVGATTGETQYF
.	TRBV19	.	TRBJ2-5	TGTGCCAGTAGTATGAGTAGGGGCCAAGAGACCCAGTACTTC	CASSMSRGQETQYF
.	TRBV18	.	TRBJ1-5	TGTGCCAGCTCAGAGACAGCTCAGGGACAGCCCCAGCATTTT	CASSETAQGQPQHF
TRBD1	TRBV19	.	TRBJ1-5	TGTGCCAGTAGTATTCTCGTTGGAGGGGGCAGCAATCAGCCCCAGCATTTT	CASSILVGGGSNQPQHF